Included here is one T cell receptor beta chain sequence, with context. CDR3 size: 15 residues. Trimming pared 5 bases from V and 5 bases from J, leaving 18 bases between. Germline V gene sequence: CDR1 SGHAT, CDR2 FQNNGV. Authors' processing steps: Counts of nucleated cells, estimated from reference gene primer amplification, were obtained. Method: immunoSEQ multiplex PCR; TCRdb's copy keeps in-frame clones and lacks some. V and J calls and clone size come straight from that table; D and trimming were deduced from the DNA. This table has a few hundred thousand clones, approximately 85% appearing once. The data are from a study of blood T cell repertoires in COVID-19. Study summary: PBMCs, B-cell-depleted T cells, or T cells were the source of the cDNA or gDNA that made up the material.

This sequence joins TRBV11-2 and TRBJ1-1; D is possibly TRBD1 (6 bases). The receptor's source is a human donor with COVID-19, enrolled during active disease. The donor label of this sample is uncertain. Sequencing was carried out using peripheral blood. The CDR3 is CASSPRGAVVTEAFF. CDR3 coding DNA: TGTGCCAGCAGCCCTCGGGGGGCGGTGGTTACTGAAGCTTTCTTT.